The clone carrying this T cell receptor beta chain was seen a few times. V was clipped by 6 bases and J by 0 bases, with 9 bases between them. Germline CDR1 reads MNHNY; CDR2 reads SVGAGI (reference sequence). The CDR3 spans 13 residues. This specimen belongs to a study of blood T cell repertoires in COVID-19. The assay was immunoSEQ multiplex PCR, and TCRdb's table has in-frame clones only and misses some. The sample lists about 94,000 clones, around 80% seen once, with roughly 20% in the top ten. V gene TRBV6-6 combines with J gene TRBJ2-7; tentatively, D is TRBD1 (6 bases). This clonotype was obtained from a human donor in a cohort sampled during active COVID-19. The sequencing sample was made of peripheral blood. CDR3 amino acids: CASSTQGSYEQYF. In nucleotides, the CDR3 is TGTGCCAGCAGCACACAGGGCTCCTACGAGCAGTACTTC.